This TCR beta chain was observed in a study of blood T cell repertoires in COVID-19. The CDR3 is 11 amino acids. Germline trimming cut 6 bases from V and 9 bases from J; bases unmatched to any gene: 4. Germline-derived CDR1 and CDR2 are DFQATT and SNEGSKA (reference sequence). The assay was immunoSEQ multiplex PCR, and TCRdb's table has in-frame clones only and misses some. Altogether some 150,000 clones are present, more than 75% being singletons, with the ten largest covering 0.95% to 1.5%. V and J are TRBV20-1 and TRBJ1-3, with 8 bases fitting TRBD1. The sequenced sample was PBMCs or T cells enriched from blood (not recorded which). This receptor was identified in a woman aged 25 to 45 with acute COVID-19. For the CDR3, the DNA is TGCAGTGCCCGGACAGGGTCCACCATATATTTT. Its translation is CSARTGSTIYF.